The rows below give T cell receptor beta chains drawn from one sample of a study of T cell repertoires in cytomegalovirus infection. Each CDR3 protein is one row after TCRdb ran MiXCR on the reads. The table has about half a million distinct CDR3 sequences, around 35% seen once; the top ten hold roughly 17%. Antigen specificity for these receptors is unknown. Sequencing was performed on cultured PBMCs, taken from culture after CMV antigen stimulation. Receptor source: a human donor in good health (CMV status not recorded). Some clones in this sample may be carry-over from other donors' samples. CDR3s leave out the opening cysteine and the closing phenylalanine or tryptophan.

TRBV18	TRBJ1-1	ASSSNDYTEAF
TRBV28	TRBJ2-3	ASSLYRGTDTQY
TRBV5-1	TRBJ2-1	ASYERASYNEQF
TRBV15	TRBJ1-1	ATSRPGGITEAF
TRBV12-3/TRBV12-4	TRBJ2-2	ASRGTSEAGELF
TRBV29-1	TRBJ1-1	SVGYTGSGGEAF
TRBV6-5	TRBJ2-7	ASSYQVAGSGAYEQY
TRBV4-3	TRBJ2-1	ASSQDLIGVEQF
TRBV11-3	TRBJ2-1	ASRAGGPNEQF
TRBV4-1	TRBJ2-7	ASRHTRQGEYEQY
TRBV7-2	TRBJ1-6	ASSLDRQNNSPLH
TRBV7-7	TRBJ2-5	ASSLGQDAAQTQY
TRBV20-1	TRBJ2-1	SASLVTEQF
TRBV19	TRBJ2-3	ASSATSSGRSDTQY
TRBV12-3/TRBV12-4	TRBJ2-5	ASSLYRGPETQY
TRBV7-8	TRBJ2-5	ASSLGVSQETQY
TRBV6-2/TRBV6-3	TRBJ2-5	ASSLLWTDRETQY
TRBV24-1	TRBJ1-2	ATKGAGNYGYT
TRBV4-1	TRBJ1-1	ASSQIKTGGNTEAF
TRBV11-1	TRBJ2-2	ASSLSGRANTGELF
TRBV28	TRBJ2-7	ASSPWAGQGIEQY
TRBV5-6	TRBJ1-2	ASSPDRFYGYT
TRBV7-2	TRBJ2-7	ASATGLVYEQY
TRBV4-1	TRBJ2-1	ASSQGSGSYNEQF
TRBV7-4	TRBJ2-5	ASSLEGGEETQY
TRBV7-2	TRBJ2-7	ASSLVTGGHEQY
TRBV15	TRBJ1-1	ATSWTVNTEAF
TRBV7-6	TRBJ2-7	ASSEGVGGYEQY
TRBV7-2	TRBJ2-3	ASSLKWANRAEDTQY
TRBV20-1	TRBJ2-5	SARGTSGRAQY
TRBV6-1	TRBJ2-7	ASSNPVVGYEQY
TRBV7-6	TRBJ2-1	ASSLAALGLYNEQF
TRBV10-3	TRBJ1-6	AIRGYNSPLH
TRBV4-3	TRBJ2-7	ASSQETGGFYEQY
TRBV12-3/TRBV12-4	TRBJ2-3	ASSFINTDTQY
TRBV19	TRBJ1-2	ASSAQSEHGYT
TRBV3-1	TRBJ2-3	ASSRSGRARTDTQY
TRBV7-2	TRBJ1-1	ASRRQDLNTEAF
TRBV7-2	TRBJ2-3	ASSLYMDTQY
TRBV27	TRBJ1-3	ASSPGQHSGNTIY
TRBV4-1	TRBJ1-5	ASSQDDEGTRQPQH
TRBV6-5	TRBJ2-3	ASSYQAASTDTQY
TRBV29-1	TRBJ2-4	SVGLAGVKNIQY
TRBV7-2	TRBJ2-5	ASSLGLTRETQY
TRBV10-3	TRBJ2-1	AINSDYNEQF
TRBV5-6	TRBJ2-7	ASSRQIYEQY
TRBV7-2	TRBJ2-3	ASSLSGDTQY
TRBV4-3	TRBJ2-1	ASSLRLAGTGDEQF
TRBV20-1	TRBJ2-1	SEATGPGNEQF
TRBV5-1	TRBJ2-6	ASSSGRSGANVLT
TRBV11-2	TRBJ2-2	ASSTRQGPNTGELF
TRBV7-2	TRBJ1-6	ASSLDRGKSPLH
TRBV7-2	TRBJ2-3	ASSFGPGSSDTQY
TRBV12-3/TRBV12-4	TRBJ2-2	ASSLGGTATKHTGELF
TRBV20-1	TRBJ1-1	SAREWLGGGLEAF
TRBV4-1	TRBJ2-1	ASSQDGAGQGSYNEQF
TRBV4-1	TRBJ2-1	ASSQSVGTSGANEQF
TRBV7-9	TRBJ2-3	ASSHRDTVPDTQY
TRBV6-1	TRBJ1-2	ASSGGTGVDYGYT